Each of the 10 T cell receptor beta chains below was sequenced from the same sample in a study of blood T cell repertoires in COVID-19. Only in-frame clones appear in the TCRdb table, and some are missing; sequencing was by immunoSEQ multiplex PCR. The table lists 200,000 to 300,000 clones, around 86% of them singletons. The source material was peripheral blood. The receptors were gathered from a woman in her sixties with active or convalescent COVID-19.

This clone was detected only a few times. The J gene is TRBJ1-2, the V gene TRBV6-6, with D possibly being TRBD1 (6 bases). The ends were cut back, 6 bases at V and 4 bases at J, with 21 bases in the middle. This CDR3 comprises 16 residues. Germline V gives CDR1 MNHNY, CDR2 SVGAGI (reference sequence). The CDR3 DNA follows: TGTGCCAGCAGCCATGCCTTGACAGGATCTTCCTATGGCTACACCTTC. This gives the protein CASSHALTGSSYGYTF.

Comments on this clone: The identical CDR3 is also encoded by other nucleotide sequences in the sample. The CDR3, as DNA: TGTGCCAGCTCACCGGACAGGGGTTTCTCTGGAAACACCATATATTTT. As protein: CASSPDRGFSGNTIYF. This rearrangement joins TRBV18 to TRBJ1-3; 9 bases align to TRBD1. The CDR3 length is 16 residues. Germline trimming cut 3 bases from V and 0 bases from J; bases unmatched to any gene: 3. CDR1 is KGHSH and CDR2 is LQKENI in the germline V gene.

V is TRBV12-5 and J is TRBJ2-6; the D gene is possibly TRBD1 (5 bases). The CDR3 is 15 residues long. V was pared by 4 bases and J by 11 bases, with 18 bases between. CDR1 is LGHNT and CDR2 is FRNRAP in the germline V gene. The CDR3 DNA sequence: TGTGCTAGTGGTTCCGGACACGGCGCAGATGACGTCCTGACTTTC. Its protein is CASGSGHGADDVLTF.

The V and J genes are TRBV4-3 and TRBJ1-2; a weak D match, TRBD1 (6 bases). The germline V gene encodes CDR1 LGHNA and CDR2 YSLEER. There are 15 residues in the CDR3. Trimming shortened V by 3 bases and J by 4 bases, and 15 bases separated the two germline ends. Here the CDR3 DNA reads TGCGCCAGCAGCCATCTAACAGGGAGTGGCTATGGCTACACCTTC. It specifies CASSHLTGSGYGYTF.

This chain connects TRBV12-5 to TRBJ2-1, with TRBD2 matching 15 bases. The CDR3 has 18 amino acids. CDR1 is LGHNT, CDR2 FRNRAP, per germline. Trimming took 6 bases from V and 5 from J; bases not matched to a gene: 11. In DNA, the CDR3 is TGTGCTAGTGGCCAAGGGACTAGCGGGGGGCCACATGACAATGAGCAGTTCTTC. Its protein product is CASGQGTSGGPHDNEQFF.

This chain links TRBV9 with TRBJ1-3; a possible D gene is TRBD1 (6 bases). Trimming took off 4 bases at V and 0 bases at J, with 8 bases between the two ends. CDR3 length equals 14 residues. The germline V gene encodes CDR1 SGDLS and CDR2 YYNGEE. This CDR3 is CASSRQDSGNTIYF. CDR3 nucleotides: TGTGCCAGCAGCAGACAGGACTCTGGAAACACCATATATTTT.

The rearrangement joins TRBV30 to TRBJ2-4; D might be TRBD2 (6 bases). The CDR3 contains 14 residues. The ends were cut back, 3 bases at V and 1 base at J, with 10 bases in the middle. Germline V gene data show CDR1 as GTSNPN and CDR2 as SVGIG (reference sequence). CDR3 amino acids: CAWSPGTAKNIQYF. The CDR3 nucleotides are TGTGCCTGGAGCCCCGGGACTGCCAAAAACATTCAGTACTTC.

The V call is TRBV5-1, the J call TRBJ2-5; the match to TRBD1 covers 11 bases. The V gene's germline CDR1 is SGHRS and CDR2 YFSETQ. This CDR3 comprises 15 residues. The J segment lost 5 bases and the V segment lost 2 bases, leaving 5 bases of the junction unmatched. CDR3 nucleotides: TGCGCCAGCAGCTTCGGACAGGGGGCGCGGGAGACCCAGTACTTC. Amino acid sequence: CASSFGQGARETQYF. Variable domain in full (rest from reference TRBV5-1 and TRBJ2-5): KAGVTQTPRYLIKTRGQQVTLSCSPISGHRSVSWYQQTPGQGLQFLFEYFSETQRNKGNFPGRFSGRQFSNSRSEMNVSTLELGDSALYLCASSFGQGARETQYFGPGTRLLVL.

This chain uses TRBV5-8 with TRBJ2-1; 8 bases map to TRBD1. Per the germline V gene, CDR1 is SGHTS and CDR2 is YDEGEE. This CDR3 contains 19 residues. The trim removed 2 bases at V and 3 bases at J, leaving 16 bases unmatched. The CDR3 is CASSFWTGLEEAVYNEQFF. The DNA for the CDR3 is TGTGCCAGCAGCTTTTGGACAGGGCTAGAAGAGGCGGTCTACAATGAGCAGTTCTTC.

The J gene is TRBJ1-6, the V gene TRBV7-2; no clear D. This CDR3 region has 14 residues. V gave up 6 bases and J gave up 9 bases, with 15 bases separating them. CDR1 is SGHTA and CDR2 is FQGNSA in the germline V gene. CDR3 nucleotides: TGTGCCAGCAGGCCCCATACAGCGGGTTCACCCCTCCACTTT. It translates to CASRPHTAGSPLHF.